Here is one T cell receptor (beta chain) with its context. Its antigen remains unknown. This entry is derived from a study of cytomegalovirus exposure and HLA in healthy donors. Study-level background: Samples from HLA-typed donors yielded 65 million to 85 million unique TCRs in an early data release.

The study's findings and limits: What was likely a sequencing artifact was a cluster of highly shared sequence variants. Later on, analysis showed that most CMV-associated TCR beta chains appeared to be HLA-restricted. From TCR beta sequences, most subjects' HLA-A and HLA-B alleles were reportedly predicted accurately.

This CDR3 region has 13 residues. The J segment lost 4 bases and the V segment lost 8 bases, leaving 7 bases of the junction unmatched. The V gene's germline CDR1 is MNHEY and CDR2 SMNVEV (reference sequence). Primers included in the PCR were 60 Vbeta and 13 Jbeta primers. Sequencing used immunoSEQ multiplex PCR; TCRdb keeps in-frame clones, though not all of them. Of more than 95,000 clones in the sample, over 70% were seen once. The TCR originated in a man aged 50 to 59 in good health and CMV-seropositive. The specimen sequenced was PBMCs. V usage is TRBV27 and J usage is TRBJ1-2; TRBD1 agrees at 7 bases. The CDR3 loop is CASRSWTGYGYTF. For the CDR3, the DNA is TGTGCCAGCCGGTCGTGGACAGGCTATGGCTACACCTTC.